The entry below gives a single T cell receptor (beta chain) sequence along with its context. It has no known antigen specificity. No qualities accompany the bases; no much larger clone lies one base away. A distance of 6 bases separates the germline ends of V and J, which lose 0 bases and 2 bases respectively. Based on the germline V gene (reference sequence), the CDR1 and CDR2 sequences are SGHKS and YYEKEE. Taken from cysteine to phenylalanine, the CDR3 has 15 residues. The sequence is cut down to CDR3 DNA, 45 bases in frame from base 1. TCRbeta CDR3 regions were amplified from genomic DNA by means of the immunoSEQ Assay, a bias-controlled multiplex PCR. The study's processing was this. The number of nucleated cells in each sample was estimated by amplification of reference gene primers within the assay. Sequence reads were collapsed and filtered to measure the absolute abundance of every unique TCRbeta CDR3 rearrangement. For each sample, productive Simpson clonality was calculated as the square root of Simpson's diversity index across productive rearrangements. The clones in this table, taken by TCRdb from immuneACCESS, are in-frame only. Not every clone is retained; where verified, under half of the shortfall comes from an unresolved V gene, and the cause of the rest is unknown. That table is the source of V, J and clone size, and D and trimming were worked out from the DNA. For this sample the table gives more than 110,000 clones, of which 80% to 85% were detected only once. 7.5% to 8.5% of the sample goes to the ten largest clones.

This sample is drawn from a study of blood T cell repertoires in COVID-19 (dated by TCRdb to the early 2020s). Looking at the study overall: Samples covering the acute and convalescent phases of COVID-19 were provided by collaborators in the United States, Italy and Spain. The material from the prospective study consisted of cDNA or gDNA derived from T cells, B-cell-depleted T cells, or PBMCs. Subjects who had been exposed to COVID-19, were actively infected with it, or had recovered from it provided the deeply sampled blood TCRbeta repertoires that made up the dataset. The repertoires were released in a freely available public database intended as a resource for research on the immune response to SARS-CoV-2. Samples came from the ongoing ImmuneRACE study (first 160 participants) plus 1,254 subjects from 6 global collaborators. Nearly every sample came with metadata listing a de-identified subject ID, COVID-19 status, age in years and sex. Where available, HLA class I and class II types were taken from metadata supplied by the sample provider and were not determined by assay-based typing.

Each collaborating institution followed its own protocols to collect whole blood in K2EDTA tubes. For TCRbeta analysis, collaborator samples were shipped as frozen whole blood, as isolated PBMCs, or as DNA extracted from either sample type. General findings and caveats noted by the study authors: Clinical and demographic metadata were provided uncurated, with the amount varying by source and participant.

Sequenced material: peripheral blood. Recombination linked TRBV5-5 to TRBJ2-6, with the D gene uncertain. This clonotype was obtained from a human donor in a cohort sampled during active COVID-19. The DNA reads as follows: TGTGCCAGCAGCTTGGCGAGTGCTGGGGCCAACGTCCTGACTTTC. The encoded protein is CASSLASAGANVLTF.